The rows below give T cell receptor beta chains drawn from one sample of a study of OX40 agonist ivuxolimab in advanced cancers. Measured with immunoSEQ multiplex PCR; TCRdb has only the in-frame clones, and not every one. The sample records 60,000 to 100,000 clones, roughly four fifths being singletons. Here the sequenced sample was CD4+ or CD8+ T cells sorted from blood, taken in a trial of the OX40 agonist ivuxolimab. The receptors originated from an adult with an advanced solid tumor such as melanoma, head and neck, liver or kidney cancer. CDR3s include the opening cysteine and the closing phenylalanine or tryptophan. A D gene is named only where the DNA matches it firmly. Clone size is stated in some rows and not others, as once, few, many or a class when expanded.

TRBJ1-1 | - | - | TRBV30 | 14 | TGTGCCTGGAGTTTTAGTATGACGAACACTGAAGCTTTCTTT | CAWSFSMTNTEAFF
TRBJ2-1 | - | TRBD2 | TRBV7-3 | 19 | TGTGCCAGCAGCCTCACCGGGACTAGCGGGAGTCGGTCCTACAATGAGCAGTTCTTC | CASSLTGTSGSRSYNEQFF
TRBJ1-2 | few | - | TRBV6-1 | 15 | TGTGCCAGCAGTGAAGCGAAAGGTAGTATCTATGGCTACACCTTC | CASSEAKGSIYGYTF
TRBJ2-7 | - | TRBD2 | TRBV6-1 | 15 | TGTGCCAGCAGTGAAATAGCGGGCCTAATATACGAGCAGTACTTC | CASSEIAGLIYEQYF
TRBJ2-5 | - | TRBD1 | TRBV11-2 | 13 | TGTGCCAGCAGCCGGGACAGAAAAGAGACCCAGTACTTC | CASSRDRKETQYF
TRBJ1-5 | - | - | TRBV7-2 | 13 | TGTGCCAGCAGCTTATGGAAGGATCAGCCCCAGCATTTT | CASSLWKDQPQHF
TRBJ1-5 | - | TRBD1 | TRBV19 | 14 | TGTGCCAGTAGTGTAACAGGGGGCGGGCAGCCCCAGCATTTT | CASSVTGGGQPQHF
TRBJ2-5 | - | - | TRBV5-6 | 13 | TGTGCCAGCAGCTATGGACAGCAAGAGACCCAGTACTTC | CASSYGQQETQYF
TRBJ1-1 | - | - | TRBV7-2 | 13 | TGTGCCAGCAGCTTTCAGGGTAACACTGAAGCTTTCTTT | CASSFQGNTEAFF
TRBJ1-2 | - | - | TRBV5-1 | 16 | TGCGCCAGCAGCTTGGAGAATCCGGGGACGGACTATGGCTACACCTTC | CASSLENPGTDYGYTF
TRBJ2-5 | - | - | TRBV6-5 | 13 | TGTGCCAGCAACCCGGCGGATCAAGAGACCCAGTACTTC | CASNPADQETQYF
TRBJ2-2 | - | - | TRBV2 | 13 | TGTGCCAGCAGGCGAGAAAACACCGGGGAGCTGTTTTTT | CASRRENTGELFF
TRBJ2-2 | - | TRBD2 | TRBV10-3 | 16 | TGTGCCATCAAGGGCAGGGAGGGATTAGGCACCGGGGAGCTGTTTTTT | CAIKGREGLGTGELFF
TRBJ2-7 | - | - | TRBV6-5 | 14 | TGTGCCAGCAGCTCCCCGCGGAGCCCTTACGAGCAGTACTTC | CASSSPRSPYEQYF
TRBJ1-1 | - | - | TRBV29-1 | 12 | TGCAGCGTTGAAGCAGCTTCCACTGAAGCTTTCTTT | CSVEAASTEAFF
TRBJ2-7 | - | - | TRBV20-1 | 11 | TGCAGTGGCCGAAGTACCTACGAGCAGTACTTC | CSGRSTYEQYF
TRBJ2-2 | - | TRBD1 | TRBV12-5 | 17 | TGTGCTAGTGGTTTGTGGCCGGGGACAGGGATTTTCGGGGAGCTGTTTTTT | CASGLWPGTGIFGELFF
TRBJ1-3 | - | - | TRBV9 | 14 | TGTGCCAGCAGCGTTGTCGCCTCTGGAAACACCATATATTTT | CASSVVASGNTIYF
TRBJ1-2 | - | TRBD1 | TRBV5-6 | 16 | TGTGCCAGCAGCCCAATGTTGGACAGGGACCACTATGGCTACACCTTC | CASSPMLDRDHYGYTF
TRBJ1-5 | - | - | TRBV5-4 | 13 | TGTGCCAGCAGCTCTAACAGGGACCAGCCCCAGCATTTT | CASSSNRDQPQHF
TRBJ2-5 | - | TRBD1 | TRBV5-1 | 14 | TGCGCCAGCAGCTGGGGACAGGCGCAAGAGACCCAGTACTTC | CASSWGQAQETQYF
TRBJ1-2 | - | - | TRBV6-5 | 12 | TGTGCCAGCAGTCCAGCGGGGGGGGGCTACACCTTC | CASSPAGGGYTF
TRBJ1-1 | - | - | TRBV5-3 | 12 | TGTGCCAGAAGCCAGGACAACACTGAAGCTTTCTTT | CARSQDNTEAFF
TRBJ2-1 | once | TRBD2 | TRBV4-2 | 16 | TGTGCCAGCAGCCAAGTGGGGAGGGCTAGCGGGTTTGAGCAGTTCTTC | CASSQVGRASGFEQFF
TRBJ1-2 | few | TRBD1 | TRBV7-8 | 15 | TGTGCCAGCAGTCTCACACCGGGACAGGGTGTTGGCTACACCTTC | CASSLTPGQGVGYTF
TRBJ1-3 | - | - | TRBV7-9 | 14 | TGTGCCAGCAGCTCCAGGACGAGTGGAAACACCATATATTTT | CASSSRTSGNTIYF
TRBJ1-2 | - | - | TRBV2 | 12 | TGTGCCAGCAATGGGGAGGTCACTGGCTACACCTTC | CASNGEVTGYTF
TRBJ2-3 | - | - | TRBV6-5 | 16 | TGTGCCAGCAGTTACTTTCGGTGGGGACGGGCAGATACGCAGTATTTT | CASSYFRWGRADTQYF
TRBJ1-1 | - | - | TRBV15 | 15 | TGTGCCACCAGCAGAGATCCGGTTATGAACACTGAAGCTTTCTTT | CATSRDPVMNTEAFF
TRBJ1-4 | - | - | TRBV2 | 17 | TGTGCCAGCAGTGAAAGTTTTTTGGCGGCCGATATGGGAAAACTGTTTTTT | CASSESFLAADMGKLFF
TRBJ2-2 | - | TRBD2 | TRBV19 | 17 | TGTGCCAGTAGGCAGACTAATCGGGAGGCCTCCACCGGGGAGCTGTTTTTT | CASRQTNREASTGELFF
TRBJ1-2 | - | - | TRBV2 | 13 | TGTGCCAGCAGTGAAAAAGGGAGGCATGGCTACACCTTC | CASSEKGRHGYTF
TRBJ1-2 | - | TRBD1 | TRBV28 | 14 | TGTGCCAGCAGTTTATTAGGACAGGACTATGGCTACACCTTC | CASSLLGQDYGYTF
TRBJ1-2 | few | - | TRBV25-1 | 16 | TGTGCCAGCAGTGGTTCCGGGACAACAGATCCCTATGGCTACACCTTC | CASSGSGTTDPYGYTF
TRBJ2-7 | - | - | TRBV4-2 | 12 | TGTGCCAGCAGCACCCGGGCAGCTGAGCAGTACTTC | CASSTRAAEQYF
TRBJ2-5 | few | - | TRBV5-1 | 11 | TGCGCCAGCAGGGAACAAGAGACCCAGTACTTC | CASREQETQYF
TRBJ2-3 | - | - | TRBV30 | 13 | TGTGCCTGGAGATGGCCCAACACAGATACGCAGTATTTT | CAWRWPNTDTQYF
TRBJ2-7 | - | - | TRBV11-2 | 13 | TGTGCCAGCAGCTTCGAGGGGGGAGGAGAGCAGTACTTC | CASSFEGGGEQYF
TRBJ1-1 | - | TRBD1 | TRBV10-3 | 14 | TGTGCCATCAGTTTACAGGGGCAGAACACTGAAGCTTTCTTT | CAISLQGQNTEAFF
TRBJ2-7 | - | - | TRBV4-2 | 15 | TGTGCCAGCAGCCTAAGCCCGGGGGCCGGGTACGAGCAGTACTTC | CASSLSPGAGYEQYF
TRBJ2-7 | - | - | TRBV5-4 | 15 | TGTGCCAGCAGCGTTGGGGGTCAGGGAACCTACGAGCAGTACTTC | CASSVGGQGTYEQYF
TRBJ2-3 | - | - | TRBV28 | 13 | TGTGCCAGCAGAAAACTAGGGGCAGATACGCAGTATTTT | CASRKLGADTQYF
TRBJ1-2 | - | - | TRBV7-2 | 12 | TGTGCCAGCAGCTTAATGGGTTCAAGCTACACCTTC | CASSLMGSSYTF
TRBJ2-1 | medium-sized | - | TRBV19 | 17 | TGTGCCAGTAGTAGGCCAATCGGGCGGACAGCCTACAATGAGCAGTTCTTC | CASSRPIGRTAYNEQFF
TRBJ2-1 | few | - | TRBV4-2 | 17 | TGTGCCAGCAGCCCTCATCTCCTGGAGAGCTCCTACAATGAGCAGTTCTTC | CASSPHLLESSYNEQFF
TRBJ2-1 | - | TRBD2 | TRBV6-1 | 14 | TGTGCCAGCAGTCCGGGACTAGCGGGAGGGAAGCAGTTCTTC | CASSPGLAGGKQFF